This TCR beta chain came from a study of shared clonotypes between healthy human individuals. Naive CD8 populations comprised CD45RO-negative cells positively selected for CCR7, excluding terminally differentiated effector memory CD45RA+ cells. Every donor was a Caucasian adult from Nashville, Tennessee. CDR3 length: 14 amino acids. V was clipped by 7 bases and J by 6 bases; unmatched bases: 7. The germline CDR1 and CDR2 sequences are SNHLY and FYNNEI. Study-wide points: Estimated richness was generally greater in naive than memory subsets.

The material for each subset, its genomic DNA, was split evenly across several immunoSEQ plates. Only in-frame clones appear in the TCRdb table, and some are missing; sequencing was by immunoSEQ multiplex PCR. This table has approximately 2,000,000 clones, 90% to 95% appearing once. Details on this clone: As yet, its antigen is unknown.

Input material: naive CD8+ T cells from PBMCs. V and J are TRBV2 and TRBJ1-5; the match to TRBD1 covers 9 bases. The origin of this receptor is a man aged 18 to 29 in good health. Some clones in this sample may be carry-over from other donors' samples. The CDR3 here is CASMGTGQGQPQHF. CDR3 sequence (DNA): TGTGCCAGCATGGGGACAGGGCAAGGTCAGCCCCAGCATTTT.